This T cell receptor (beta chain) was recovered during a study of early T cells in non-severe SARS-CoV-2 infection. The study's findings and limits: There was a bias toward anti-spike CD8 responses in VDJdb matching, which missed private and CD4 specificities.

Trimming removed 7 bases from V and 3 bases from J; junction bases left unmatched: 6. The CDR3 has 14 amino acids. Unique molecular identifiers (one per individual cDNA molecule) were attached. TCRdb reprocessed the 5' RACE reads via MiXCR and lists one record per CDR3 protein. The data show fewer than 75,000 distinct CDR3 sequences, with about 19% seen just once and more than 15% held by the top ten. About this clonotype: No antigen is known for it.

The rearrangement joins TRBV12-3 or TRBV12-4 to TRBJ2-7; 10 bases map to TRBD1. The source material was whole blood, sampled at baseline. The receptor's source is an adult who was a healthcare worker with PCR-confirmed SARS-CoV-2 infection or an uninfected control (not recorded which). CDR3 nucleotide sequence: TGTGCCAGCACCACGACAGGGGGCAACTACGAGCAGTACTTC. Protein: CASTTTGGNYEQYF.